This T cell receptor (beta chain) was sequenced for a study of early T cells in non-severe SARS-CoV-2 infection (dated by TCRdb to 2020 to 2022). In the study overall: Bulk RNA from unsorted whole blood was used for TCR sequencing, so alpha and beta chains could not be paired.

In the case of this clonotype: Its antigen has not been determined. No per-base quality is available; no much larger clone lies one base away.

Library construction relied on 5' RACE. This sample was sequenced with a NextSeq 500. The TCR library protocol attached unique molecular identifiers to individual cDNA molecules to correct for sequencing error and PCR bias. Both TCR alpha and beta chains were sequenced, and tight co-correlation was observed between alpha and beta sequence abundances in each sample. For the original study's pipeline: Decombinator V4 was used to annotate TCR sequences for V gene, J gene and CDR3. TCRs were defined as expanded if a significant change between any two time points was detected under a Poisson model with p below 0.0001. Abundances of TCRs were expressed as counts per million after normalisation to the total number of TCRs sequenced in each sample. MAIT TCRs were defined by TRAV1-2 paired with TRAJ12, TRAJ20 or TRAJ33, and iNKT TCRs by TRAV10 paired with TRAJ18. VDJdb, accessed 1 November 2021, was searched for CMV, EBV and SARS-CoV-2 annotated TCRs, excluding TCRs annotated for multiple antigens. In-frame beta chains were kept once TCRdb had trimmed the public reads at Q25 with fastp and called clones with MiXCR. Identical CDR3 proteins give one entry, which carries the most common genes and DNA. It is TCRdb's table, rather than the study itself, that gives the V and J calls and clone size. In all, the sample holds roughly 35,000 distinct CDR3 sequences, and 5.5% to 8% of those were seen once. The ten largest clones add up to about 4% of the sample.

Points the paper makes about the study in general: VDJdb matching was skewed toward anti-spike CD8 responses, so virus-specific expansions were likely underestimated and private and CD4 specificities were missed.

A case-control design nested within a healthcare worker cohort in London, UK, was used, with weekly nasopharyngeal swab PCR tests and blood sampling performed. Healthcare workers were recruited during the week of the UK lockdown, between 23 and 31 March 2020, and followed weekly for up to roughly 15 weeks. The germline V gene (reference sequence) specifies MNHNY as CDR1 and SVGAGI as CDR2. The CDR3 runs 12 residues from the cysteine to the phenylalanine. Only the CDR3 DNA is retained, 36 bases long and in frame from the first base. Cut back by 2 bases and 5 bases, the V and J ends lie 6 bases apart.

The TCR comes from an adult who was a healthcare worker with PCR-confirmed SARS-CoV-2 infection or an uninfected control (not recorded which). The rearrangement joined TRBV6-6 to TRBJ2-5; the D gene identity is not certain. Sequenced sample: whole blood. The bases are TGTGCCAGCAGTTACGATCCTGAGACCCAGTACTTC. This codes for CASSYDPETQYF.